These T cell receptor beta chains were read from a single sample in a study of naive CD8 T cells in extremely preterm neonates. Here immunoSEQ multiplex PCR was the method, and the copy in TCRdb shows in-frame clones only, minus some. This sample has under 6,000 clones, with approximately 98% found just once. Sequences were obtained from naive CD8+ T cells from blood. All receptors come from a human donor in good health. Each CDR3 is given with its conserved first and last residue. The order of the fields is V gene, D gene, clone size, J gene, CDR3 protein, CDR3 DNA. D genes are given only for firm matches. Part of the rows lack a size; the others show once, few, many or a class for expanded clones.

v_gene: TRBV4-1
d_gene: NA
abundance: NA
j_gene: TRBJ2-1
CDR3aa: CASSQGGDRGFF
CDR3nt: TGCGCCAGCAGCCAAGGGGGGGACCGAGGGTTCTTC

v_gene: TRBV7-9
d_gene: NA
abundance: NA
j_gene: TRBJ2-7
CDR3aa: CASGQGHSYEQYF
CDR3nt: TGTGCCAGCGGACAAGGACATTCCTACGAGCAGTACTTC

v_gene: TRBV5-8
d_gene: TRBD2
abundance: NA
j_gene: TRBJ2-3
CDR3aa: CASSPSGTSGRGRIPDTQYF
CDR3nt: TGTGCCAGCAGCCCAAGCGGGACTAGCGGGAGAGGGAGGATCCCAGATACGCAGTATTTT

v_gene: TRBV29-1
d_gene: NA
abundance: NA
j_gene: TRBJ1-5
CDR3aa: CSVAGDNQPQHF
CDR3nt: TGCAGCGTTGCAGGGGACAATCAGCCCCAGCATTTT

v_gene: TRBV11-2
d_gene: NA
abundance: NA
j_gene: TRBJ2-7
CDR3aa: CASQGPGQSYEQYF
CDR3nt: TGTGCCAGCCAAGGCCCAGGACAATCCTACGAGCAGTACTTC

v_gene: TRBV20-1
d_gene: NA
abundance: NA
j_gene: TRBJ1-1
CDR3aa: CSASDYTEAFF
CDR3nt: TGCAGTGCTTCCGACTACACTGAAGCTTTCTTT

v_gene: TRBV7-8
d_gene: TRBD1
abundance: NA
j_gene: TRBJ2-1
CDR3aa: CASSLSGTGYPEQFF
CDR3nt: TGTGCCAGCAGCTTATCCGGGACAGGGTATCCTGAGCAGTTCTTC

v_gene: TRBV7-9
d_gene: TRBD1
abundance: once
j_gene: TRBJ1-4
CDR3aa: CASSFNRGRYSEKLFF
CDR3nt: TGTGCCAGCAGCTTTAACAGGGGGCGGTACAGTGAAAAACTGTTTTTT

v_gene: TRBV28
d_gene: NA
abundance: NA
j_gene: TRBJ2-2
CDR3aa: CASSFVGPGELFF
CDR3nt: TGTGCCAGCAGTTTTGTCGGTCCCGGGGAGCTGTTTTTT

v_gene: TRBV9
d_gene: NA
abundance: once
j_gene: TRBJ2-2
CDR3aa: CASSDPVGSGTGKLFF
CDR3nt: TGTGCCAGCAGCGACCCCGTGGGGAGCGGCACCGGGAAGCTGTTTTTT

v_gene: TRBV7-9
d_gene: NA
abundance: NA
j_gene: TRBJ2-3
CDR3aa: CASSSTDTQYF
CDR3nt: TGTGCCAGCAGCTCAACAGATACGCAGTATTTT

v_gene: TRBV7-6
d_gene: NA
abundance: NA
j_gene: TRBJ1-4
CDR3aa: CASSPSRGGREKLFF
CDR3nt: TGTGCCAGCAGCCCCTCACGGGGGGGAAGGGAAAAACTGTTTTTT

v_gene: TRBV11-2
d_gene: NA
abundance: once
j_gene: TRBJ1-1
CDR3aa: CASSLGANTEAFF
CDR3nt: TGTGCCAGCAGCTTGGGGGCGAACACTGAAGCTTTCTTT

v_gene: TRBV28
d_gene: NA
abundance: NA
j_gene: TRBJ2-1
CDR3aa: CASSWNGPEGDEQFF
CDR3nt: TGTGCCAGCAGTTGGAACGGACCGGAAGGGGATGAGCAGTTCTTC

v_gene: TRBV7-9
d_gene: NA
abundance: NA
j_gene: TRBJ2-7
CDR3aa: CAIAAVTYEQYF
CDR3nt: TGTGCCATCGCGGCAGTTACCTACGAGCAGTACTTC

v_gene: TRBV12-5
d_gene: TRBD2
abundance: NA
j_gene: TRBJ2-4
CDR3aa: CASDQGLAGEMAVAKNIQYF
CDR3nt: TGTGCTAGTGACCAGGGACTAGCGGGAGAGATGGCTGTAGCCAAAAACATTCAGTACTTC

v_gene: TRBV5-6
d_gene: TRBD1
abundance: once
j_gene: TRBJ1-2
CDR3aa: CASSLGTGPAGYTF
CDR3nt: TGTGCCAGCAGCTTGGGGACAGGGCCCGCTGGCTACACCTTC

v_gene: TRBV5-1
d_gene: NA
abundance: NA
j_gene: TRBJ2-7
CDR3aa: CASSLGQGGYEQYF
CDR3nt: TGCGCCAGCAGCTTGGGACAGGGAGGCTACGAGCAGTACTTC

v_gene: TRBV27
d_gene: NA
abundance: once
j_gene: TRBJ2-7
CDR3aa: CASSLGSPRSSSAGEQYF
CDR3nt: TGTGCCAGCAGTTTAGGCTCTCCTAGATCGTCTAGCGCGGGCGAGCAGTACTTC